This TCR beta chain was sequenced for a study of blood T cell repertoires in COVID-19. Study-level background: Specimens from acute and convalescent COVID-19 originated in the United States, Italy and Spain.

The table came from immunoSEQ multiplex PCR; TCRdb's copy has only in-frame clones and leaves some out. The table records about 240,000 clones, 65% to 90% of them present only once. Germline V CDR1 and CDR2: MNHEY, SVGAGI. The CDR3 covers 15 residues. With V trimmed by 5 bases and J by 6 bases, 9 bases remained unmatched. The specimen sequenced was peripheral blood. This chain links TRBV6-5 with TRBJ1-5, with TRBD1 identical over 8 bases. The receptor comes from a man aged 50 to 60 with COVID-19, enrolled during active disease. CDR3 protein: CASSRQGKIGQPQHF. Written as DNA, the CDR3 is TGTGCCAGCAGTCGACAGGGGAAAATCGGTCAGCCCCAGCATTTT.